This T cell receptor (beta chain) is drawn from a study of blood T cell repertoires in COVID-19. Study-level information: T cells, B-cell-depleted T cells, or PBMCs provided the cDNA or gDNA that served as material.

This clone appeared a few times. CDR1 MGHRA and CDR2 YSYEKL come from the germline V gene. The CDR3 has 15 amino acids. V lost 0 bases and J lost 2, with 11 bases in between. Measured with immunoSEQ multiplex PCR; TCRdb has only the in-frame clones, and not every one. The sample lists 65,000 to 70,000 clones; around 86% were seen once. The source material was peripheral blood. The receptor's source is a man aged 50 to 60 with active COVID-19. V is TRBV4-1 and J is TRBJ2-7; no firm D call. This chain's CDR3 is CASSQDNSLAYEQYF. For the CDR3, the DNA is TGCGCCAGCAGCCAAGATAACAGTCTGGCCTACGAGCAGTACTTC.